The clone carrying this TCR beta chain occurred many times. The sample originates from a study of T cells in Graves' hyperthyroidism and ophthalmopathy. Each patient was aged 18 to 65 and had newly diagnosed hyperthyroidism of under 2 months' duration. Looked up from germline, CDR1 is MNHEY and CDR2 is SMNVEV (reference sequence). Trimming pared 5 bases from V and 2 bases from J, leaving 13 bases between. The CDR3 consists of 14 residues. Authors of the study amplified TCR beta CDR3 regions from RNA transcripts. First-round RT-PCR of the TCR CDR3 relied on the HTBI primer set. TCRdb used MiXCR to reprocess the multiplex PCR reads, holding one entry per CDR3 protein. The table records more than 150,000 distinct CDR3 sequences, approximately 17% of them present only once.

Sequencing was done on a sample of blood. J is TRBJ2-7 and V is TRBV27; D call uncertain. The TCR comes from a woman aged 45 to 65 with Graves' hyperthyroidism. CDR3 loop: CASSTFNSPYEQYF. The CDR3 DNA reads TGTGCCAGCAGTACTTTTAACTCCCCCTACGAGCAGTACTTC.